This passage covers 17 T cell receptor beta chains from one sample sequenced in a study of blood T cell repertoires in COVID-19. Sequenced by immunoSEQ multiplex PCR; TCRdb stores in-frame clones only, minus some. This sample carries some 210,000 clones, about 90% of them seen once, and the ten largest clones take over 0.75%. Sequences were obtained from peripheral blood. All receptors come from a man aged 55 to 70 with COVID-19, enrolled during active disease.

The V and J genes are TRBV10-1 and TRBJ1-1; no definite D call. Trimming removed 2 bases at V and 3 bases at J, with 7 bases between. The CDR3 runs to 13 residues. Germline values: CDR1 WNHNN, CDR2 SYGVQD (reference sequence). CDR3 in amino acids: CASSERVYTEAFF. The CDR3 region has the DNA TGCGCCAGCAGTGAGAGAGTGTACACTGAAGCTTTCTTT.

The chain employs TRBV19 and TRBJ1-6, with D unclear. This CDR3 is built from 14 residues. V lost 3 bases, J lost 6 bases, and 9 bases lay in between. Germline loops: CDR1 LNHDA, CDR2 SQIVND (reference sequence). The CDR3 protein is CASSIPASNSPLHF. In DNA form, the CDR3 reads TGTGCCAGTAGTATTCCCGCCAGTAATTCACCCCTCCACTTT.

The V call is TRBV7-3, the J call TRBJ2-2, with D unresolved. V was pared by 5 bases and J by 5 bases, with 12 bases between. CDR1 and CDR2 from the germline V gene are SGHTA and FQGTGA. The CDR3 runs to 14 residues. CDR3 nucleotide sequence: TGTGCCAGCAGCCCCCCTGAGCCGACCGGGGAGCTGTTTTTT. It specifies CASSPPEPTGELFF.

This chain connects TRBV5-1 to TRBJ2-7; TRBD1 agrees at 12 bases. V lost 4 bases to trimming and J lost 7 bases; unmatched junction nucleotides: 6. Germline V gene sequence: CDR1 SGHRS, CDR2 YFSETQ. This CDR3 comprises 14 residues. The CDR3 here is CASSPGTGGEEQYF. CDR3 nucleotide sequence: TGCGCCAGCAGCCCCGGGACAGGGGGCGAGGAGCAGTACTTC.

The V and J genes are TRBV2 and TRBJ2-2; TRBD2 matches 12 bases. The trim removed 7 bases at V and 5 bases at J, leaving 5 bases unmatched. The germline gives CDR1 SNHLY, CDR2 FYNNEI. This CDR3 contains 15 residues. The CDR3 loop is CASTPGTSGTGELFF. The CDR3 DNA is TGTGCCAGCACCCCCGGGACTAGCGGGACCGGGGAGCTGTTTTTT.

This clone has a single count. This chain uses TRBV30 with TRBJ1-2; D unresolved. Trimming took 0 bases from V and 7 from J, leaving 6 bases between them. Germline V lookup: CDR1 GTSNPN, CDR2 SVGIG (reference sequence). The CDR3 runs to 11 residues. CDR3 sequence reads: CAWSVEGGYTF. The DNA for the CDR3 is TGTGCCTGGAGTGTAGAGGGTGGCTACACCTTC.

This clone was detected once. J is TRBJ1-2 and V is TRBV29-1; possible D gene TRBD1, 6 bases. CDR1 and CDR2 (germline): SQVTM, ANQGSEA. The CDR3 runs to 11 residues. V lost 2 bases to trimming and J lost 6 bases, with 7 bases between them. The CDR3 region is CSVERTDGYTF. The CDR3 DNA reads TGCAGCGTTGAAAGGACAGATGGCTACACCTTC.

The V gene is TRBV4-2, the J gene TRBJ1-2; D not resolved. The CDR3 is 13 amino acids. CDR1 and CDR2 (germline): LGHNA, YNFKEQ. The V gene lost 1 base and the J gene lost 8 bases, with 11 bases spanning the gap. CDR3 bases: TGTGCCAGCAGCCAAGCGGGGAAAGGCGGCTACACCTTC. Amino acid sequence: CASSQAGKGGYTF.

The V and J genes are TRBV2 and TRBJ2-2, with 8 bases matching TRBD2. The CDR3 extends over 13 amino acids. Losses at the gene ends were 7 bases for V and 9 bases for J; bases not matched to a gene: 7. CDR1 is SNHLY, CDR2 FYNNEI, per germline. Written as DNA, the CDR3 is TGTGCCAGCAATGCGGGAGGAGTCCGGGAGCTGTTTTTT. Encoded protein: CASNAGGVRELFF. Full variable domain (outside the CDR3, taken from reference TRBV2 and TRBJ2-2): EPEVTQTPSHQVTQMGQEVILRCVPISNHLYFYWYRQILGQKVEFLVSFYNNEISEKSEIFDDQFSVERPDGSNFTLKIRSTKLEDSAMYFCASNAGGVRELFFGEGSRLTVL.

This clone was seen just once. The chain couples TRBV9 to TRBJ1-2, with TRBD1 matching over 8 bases. The ends lost 0 bases at V and 5 bases at J; junction bases unmatched: 6. This CDR3 has 15 residues. Germline V gives CDR1 SGDLS, CDR2 YYNGEE. CDR3 loop: CASSVEAGGGYGYTF. The CDR3 DNA reads as TGTGCCAGCAGCGTAGAGGCAGGGGGCGGATATGGCTACACCTTC.

This chain uses TRBV29-1 with TRBJ2-7; 10 bases are a match to TRBD1. This CDR3 comprises 15 residues. V gave up 4 bases and J gave up 4 bases; unmatched junction bases: 10. CDR1 SQVTM and CDR2 ANQGSEA come from the germline V gene. CDR3 sequence (DNA): TGCAGCGTTGGTGCCGGGACAGGGGTGAGATACGAGCAGTACTTC. It is translated as CSVGAGTGVRYEQYF.

The chain has TRBV19 and TRBJ1-2; the D is unclear. CDR1 and CDR2 from the germline V gene are LNHDA and SQIVND (reference sequence). Trimming removed 1 base from V and 4 bases from J, with 7 bases in between. This CDR3 has 13 residues. The CDR3 reads CASSIVGVYGYTF. The CDR3 region has the DNA TGTGCCAGTAGTATAGTAGGAGTCTATGGCTACACCTTC.

The chain combines TRBV27 with TRBJ2-2, with 11 bases fitting TRBD2. Unmatched junction bases numbered 3, after V lost 7 bases and J lost 2 bases. The CDR3 has 15 residues. Germline V gene sequence: CDR1 MNHEY, CDR2 SMNVEV (reference sequence). CDR3 sequence: CASTLAGGNTGELFF. As DNA, the CDR3 is TGTGCCAGCACCCTAGCGGGGGGAAACACCGGGGAGCTGTTTTTT.

This clone was observed a single time. The genes are TRBV27 and TRBJ2-7; TRBD1 aligns across 8 bases. Germline CDR1 and CDR2: MNHEY and SMNVEV (reference sequence). The CDR3 length is 17 residues. After removal of 0 bases from V and 0 bases from J, the junction contained 7 bases not matched to a gene. CDR3 bases: TGTGCCAGCAGTTTATCCCCCCGACAGGGGACCTCCTACGAGCAGTACTTC. Translated, it gives CASSLSPRQGTSYEQYF.

The V and J genes are TRBV11-2 and TRBJ1-4; D is possibly TRBD1 (6 bases). This CDR3 is built from 15 residues. CDR1 and CDR2 (germline): SGHAT, FQNNGV. Trimming left V 0 bases short and J 8 bases short, with 13 bases between. The CDR3 spells CASSLEGGLGEKLFF. CDR3 nucleotides: TGTGCCAGCAGCTTAGAGGGGGGGCTTGGGGAAAAACTGTTTTTT.

In its sample, this clone was seen once. The rearrangement uses TRBV5-5 and TRBJ2-1; TRBD2 agrees at 9 bases. The germline gives CDR1 SGHKS, CDR2 YYEKEE (reference sequence). Trimming took 5 bases from V and 5 from J; bases not matched to a gene: 8. The CDR3 contains 15 residues. In DNA form, the CDR3 reads TGTGCCAGCAGGCTGAGCGGGGGGTCCCACAATGAGCAGTTCTTC. Encoded protein: CASRLSGGSHNEQFF.

V is TRBV19 and J is TRBJ1-1; the D is unclear. Trimming took 6 bases from V and 4 from J, leaving 6 bases between them. Looked up from germline, CDR1 is LNHDA and CDR2 is SQIVND (reference sequence). The CDR3 consists of 11 residues. DNA of the CDR3: TGTGCCAGTAGCTTCTCCACTGAAGCTTTCTTT. Translated, it gives CASSFSTEAFF.